This T cell receptor (beta chain) was sequenced in a study of blood T cell repertoires in COVID-19 (dated by TCRdb to about 2020). Regarding the study in general: The collaborator samples originated in the United States, Italy and Spain and spanned the acute and convalescent phases of COVID-19. The material from the prospective study consisted of cDNA or gDNA derived from T cells, B-cell-depleted T cells, or PBMCs. The dataset comprised deeply sampled blood TCRbeta repertoires from subjects exposed to, actively infected with, or recovered from COVID-19. A freely available public database, intended as a resource for researchers studying the immune response to SARS-CoV-2, is where the repertoires were released. Samples came from the ongoing ImmuneRACE study (first 160 participants) plus 1,254 subjects from 6 global collaborators. The sample metadata nearly always contained a de-identified subject ID, COVID-19 status, age in years and sex. Where available, HLA class I and class II types were obtained from metadata supplied by the sample provider rather than from assay-based typing.

What the authors observed across the whole study: The amount of clinical and demographic metadata varied by source and participant and was provided uncurated.

Trimmed from V: 4 bases; trimmed from J: 0 bases; junction bases lacking a gene match: 12. The CDR1 and CDR2 encoded by the germline V gene are SGHDT and YYEEEE. Including cysteine and phenylalanine, the CDR3 has 18 amino acids. Only the CDR3 DNA is retained, 54 bases long and in frame from the first base. The collaborating institutions used their own protocols to collect whole blood in K2EDTA tubes. For TCRbeta analysis, collaborator samples were shipped as frozen whole blood, as isolated PBMCs, or as DNA extracted from either sample type. Regarding this clone: The antigen this receptor binds is unknown. Per-nucleotide qualities are absent, and no much larger clonotype sits a single base away.

TCRbeta CDR3 regions were amplified from genomic DNA by means of the immunoSEQ Assay, a bias-controlled multiplex PCR. The authors' analysis ran thus. The number of nucleated cells in each sample was estimated by amplification of reference gene primers within the assay. To quantify the absolute abundance of each unique TCRbeta CDR3 rearrangement, sequence reads were collapsed and filtered. Productive Simpson clonality was computed per sample as the square root of Simpson's diversity index over productive rearrangements. TCRdb took this table from immuneACCESS and kept in-frame rearrangements with V and J called. Such tables lack part of the clones; where checked against another copy, unresolved V genes explain under half of the gap, and the rest is unexplained. The V and J calls and clone size are taken from that table; D and trimming were inferred from the DNA. Within this sample are tens of thousands of clones, with 80% to 90% of them counted one time only. The top ten clonotypes cover 11% to 15% of the sample.

Here the chain combines TRBV5-6 and TRBJ1-3, with TRBD1 matching 8 junction bases. This TCR was recovered from a man in his 60s with active COVID-19. Sequenced material: peripheral blood. The sequence in DNA is TGTGCCAGCAGCGGATGGCGAAGGACAGGGAGCTCTGGAAACACCATATATTTT. The resulting protein is CASSGWRRTGSSGNTIYF.